This is a list of T cell receptor beta chains from one sample in a study of cytomegalovirus exposure and HLA in healthy donors. The method was immunoSEQ multiplex PCR; TCRdb's version includes in-frame clones alone and lacks a portion of them. This table holds tens of thousands of clones, 80% to 85% found once. The sequencing sample was made of PBMCs. The receptors were sampled from a young woman in good health and CMV-seropositive. Each CDR3 is given with its conserved first and last residue.

TRBJ2-5 TRBV5-1 CASSLGTGGQETQYF
TRBJ2-2 TRBV4-3 CASSQGPRGELFF
TRBJ2-2 TRBV30 CAWALREPILRDTGELFF
TRBJ1-6 TRBV2 CASSEGTGVSPLHF
TRBJ1-1 TRBV4-2 CASSPGQGLNTEAFF
TRBJ2-7 TRBV7-3 CASSLTGGGQSSYEQYF
TRBJ1-2 TRBV19 CASSDGTGGYGYTF
TRBJ2-3 TRBV6-5 CASGGLGADTQYF
TRBJ1-5 TRBV21-1 CASSTTHREGRNQPQHF
TRBJ2-7 TRBV28 CASEVGLTREQYF
TRBJ2-7 TRBV14 CASSRFNSYEQYF